The 32 T cell receptor beta chains below all came from one sample that was sequenced in a study of T cells in Graves' hyperthyroidism and ophthalmopathy. RNA transcripts served as the template for amplifying TCR beta CDR3 regions. Primed by the HTBI set, a first-round RT-PCR was run on the TCR CDR3. One entry per CDR3 protein results from TCRdb running MiXCR on the multiplex PCR reads. This sample yields roughly 40,000 distinct CDR3 sequences, of which 52% are seen a single time; about a sixth belongs to the top ten. Sample: blood. All receptors derive from a man aged 40-49 years with Graves' ophthalmopathy.

This clonotype was observed a few times. CDR3 coding DNA: TGCAGTGCTAGGGAGACCCAGTACTTC. Translation gives CSARETQYF. The chain combines TRBV20-1 with TRBJ2-5; D unclear. Trimming removed 3 bases from V and 5 bases from J, with 1 base in between. Per germline, CDR1 DFQATT and CDR2 SNEGSKA (reference sequence). The length of the CDR3 is 9 residues.

This clonotype was seen ten or more times. This sequence joins TRBV7-2 and TRBJ2-1; 10 nucleotides agree with TRBD2. J lost 6 bases, V lost 3 bases, and 5 bases had no gene match. This CDR3 region has 15 residues. Germline V CDR1 and CDR2: SGHTA, FQGNSA. The CDR3 spells CASSFSQRGGNEQFF. CDR3 DNA sequence: TGTGCCAGCAGCTTTTCCCAGCGGGGGGGCAATGAGCAGTTCTTC.

This clonotype came up many times. This rearrangement joins TRBV11-2 to TRBJ2-7; D gene unclear. CDR1 and CDR2 (germline): SGHAT, FQNNGV. The CDR3 loop spans 12 amino acids. The V end lost 1 base, the J end lost 6 bases, and 7 bases lay between the germline ends. The CDR3: CASSLGLGEQYF. CDR3 DNA sequence: TGTGCCAGCAGCTTAGGCCTGGGCGAGCAGTACTTC. Using reference TRBV11-2 and TRBJ2-7 for the parts outside the CDR3, the full variable domain is EAGVAQSPRYKIIEKRQSVAFWCNPISGHATLYWYQQILGQGPKLLIQFQNNGVVDDSQLPKDRFSAERLKGVDSTLKIQPAKLEDSAVYLCASSLGLGEQYFGPGTRLTVT.

The chain has TRBV6-4 and TRBJ2-3, with D possibly being TRBD1 (6 bases). The CDR3 has 13 residues. V lost 6 bases and J 6 bases, leaving 13 bases between the germline ends. CDR1 is MRHNA, CDR2 SNTAGT, per germline. The CDR3 DNA reads as TGTGCCAGCAGGATGAATGGGGGCGATACGCAGTATTTT. It encodes CASRMNGGDTQYF.

This clonotype was detected ten times or more. This chain joins TRBV15 and TRBJ2-3; 8 bases map to TRBD2. Losses at the gene ends were 0 bases for V and 6 bases for J; bases not matched to a gene: 20. The length of the CDR3 is 20 residues. The germline V gene has CDR1 LNHNV and CDR2 YYDKDF (reference sequence). This CDR3 reads CATSRDVMKVGRGPTDTQYF. CDR3 in DNA: TGTGCCACCAGCAGAGATGTAATGAAGGTCGGGAGGGGACCGACGGATACGCAGTATTTT.

There are a few counts of this clonotype. Since no conserved phenylalanine or tryptophan closes the CDR3, a read error is the likely cause. The genes are TRBV5-1 and TRBJ2-7; 7 bases match TRBD1. Germline V CDR1 and CDR2: SGHRS, YFSETQ. Trimming at V came to 2 bases and at J to 0 bases, leaving 5 bases not matched to a gene. The CDR3 has 15 residues. CDR3 amino acids: CASSFRDRGSYEQYL. The CDR3 nucleotides read TGCGCCAGCAGCTTCCGGGACAGAGGCTCCTACGAGCAGTACCTC.

This clonotype has at least ten counts. V is TRBV4-1 and J is TRBJ2-3; 9 bases fit TRBD1. CDR1 is MGHRA, CDR2 YSYEKL, per germline. The CDR3 runs to 16 residues. V was pared by 5 bases and J by 3 bases, with 9 bases of the junction left unmatched. CDR3 DNA sequence: TGCGCCAGCAGCACCCGGGACAGGGCGTCGACAGATACGCAGTATTTT. Translated: CASSTRDRASTDTQYF.

The rearrangement joins TRBV20-1 to TRBJ1-1; 10 nucleotides align to TRBD1. The CDR3 runs to 16 residues. The V segment lost 5 bases and the J segment 0 bases; nucleotides outside the gene matches: 9. Germline V lookup: CDR1 DFQATT, CDR2 SNEGSKA (reference sequence). The DNA for the CDR3 is TGCAGTGCTGAAGGACGGGACAGGGGCATGAACACTGAAGCTTTCTTT. Amino acid sequence: CSAEGRDRGMNTEAFF.

Points on this clonotype: The conserved phenylalanine or tryptophan normally closing the CDR3 is absent here, so this likely arose from a read error. The chain recombines TRBV5-4 with TRBJ2-2, with 9 nucleotides matching TRBD2. The CDR3 spans 15 residues. The germline V gene encodes CDR1 SGHNT and CDR2 YYREEE (reference sequence). CDR3 sequence (DNA): TGTGCCTGCAGCATAGGACTAGCGTACACCGGGGAGCTGTTTCTT. It codes for CACSIGLAYTGELFL.

This chain connects TRBV10-2 to TRBJ2-1, with 9 bases identical to TRBD2. The CDR3 is 16 residues long. V lost 4 bases to trimming and J lost 0 bases; unmatched junction nucleotides: 4. Germline CDR1 reads WSHSY; CDR2 reads SAAADI. CDR3 sequence reads: CASSVSGGSSYNEQFF. The CDR3, as DNA: TGCGCCAGCAGTGTCAGCGGGGGGTCCTCCTACAATGAGCAGTTCTTC.

The CDR3 nucleotides are TGTGCCATGACCATGGACGGAGGCAATGAGCAGTTCTTC. Translation: CAMTMDGGNEQFF. The V and J genes are TRBV7-9 and TRBJ2-1; the D gene is possibly TRBD2 (5 bases). Trimming removed 10 bases at V and 6 bases at J, with 16 bases between. The CDR3 runs to 13 residues. Germline CDR1 and CDR2: SEHNR and FQNEAQ (reference sequence).

The CDR3 protein is CASSSRTSGIANELFF. CDR3 nucleotide sequence: TGTGCCAGCAGCTCAAGGACTAGCGGGATCGCGAATGAGCTGTTTTTT. The V call is TRBV9, the J call TRBJ2-2; 12 nucleotides line up with TRBD2. V lost 4 bases and J lost 11; bases outside the gene matches: 12. Germline lookup yields CDR1 SGDLS and CDR2 YYNGEE. CDR3 size: 16 residues. The variable domain in full, with the rest retrieved from reference TRBV9 and TRBJ2-2, is DSGVTQTPKHLITATGQRVTLRCSPRSGDLSVYWYQQSLDQGLQFLIQYYNGEERAKGNILERFSAQQFPDLHSELNLSSLELGDSALYFCASSSRTSGIANELFFGEGSRLTVL.

This chain connects TRBV6-4 to TRBJ2-7; 8 nucleotides line up with TRBD1. CDR1 is MRHNA, CDR2 SNTAGT, per germline. This CDR3 is 15 amino acids long. V gave up 9 bases and J gave up 6 bases; unmatched junction bases: 16. In nucleotides, the CDR3 is TGTGCCAGACTTGCCGGATCGGACAGGGCGGGCGAGCAGTACTTC. Its translation: CARLAGSDRAGEQYF.

At least ten counts were recorded for this clonotype. This CDR3 is CASSPGGDAYEQYF. DNA of the CDR3: TGTGCCAGTAGTCCCGGGGGAGATGCCTACGAGCAGTACTTC. The chain combines TRBV19 with TRBJ2-7; a weak D match, TRBD2 (6 bases). CDR1 LNHDA and CDR2 SQIVND come from the germline V gene (reference sequence). V was pared by 5 bases and J by 2 bases, with 13 bases between. The CDR3 length is 14 residues.

This clonotype was seen ten or more times. CDR3: CSARDVTGGGFKAFF. The CDR3 coding sequence is TGCAGTGCTAGAGACGTGACAGGGGGCGGTTTTAAAGCTTTCTTT. V and J are TRBV20-1 and TRBJ1-1, with 10 bases matching TRBD1. The CDR3 is made up of 15 amino acids. Germline lookup yields CDR1 DFQATT and CDR2 SNEGSKA (reference sequence). V gave up 0 bases and J gave up 9 bases; unmatched junction bases: 10.

Here the CDR3 DNA reads TGCGCCAGCAGCCAAGGTGGGACTTCAAAAGAGACCCAGTACTTC. Translation gives CASSQGGTSKETQYF. The V call is TRBV4-3, the J call TRBJ2-5, with a tentative D call TRBD2 (6 bases). Germline-derived CDR1 and CDR2 are LGHNA and YSLEER. This CDR3 contains 15 residues. Trimming stripped 1 base from V and 3 bases from J, with 12 bases between.

This clonotype was seen repeatedly, ten times or more. The rearrangement uses TRBV19 and TRBJ2-2, with D hard to call. In germline, CDR1 is LNHDA, CDR2 SQIVND (reference sequence). The ends were cut back, 0 bases at V and 5 bases at J, with 4 bases in the middle. This CDR3 is 13 amino acids long. The CDR3 DNA sequence: TGTGCCAGTAGTATAGAGGGTACCGGGGAGCTGTTTTTT. Its translation: CASSIEGTGELFF.

The chain combines TRBV7-8 with TRBJ1-1; 10 bases fit TRBD1. Per the germline V gene, CDR1 is SGHVS and CDR2 is FQNEAQ. Trimming removed 4 bases from V and 1 base from J; junction bases left unmatched: 18. The CDR3 sequence is 20 residues long. CDR3 in amino acids: CASSSPLLGGDRGSNTEAFF. In DNA, the CDR3 is TGTGCCAGCAGCTCTCCCCTCTTGGGCGGGGACAGGGGCTCGAACACTGAAGCTTTCTTT.

The chain combines TRBV28 with TRBJ2-5; D unclear. The CDR3 spans 12 residues. Trimming shortened V by 5 bases and J by 3 bases, and 7 bases separated the two germline ends. Germline V lookup: CDR1 MDHEN, CDR2 SYDVKM. The CDR3 nucleotides read TGTGCCAGCAGTGTCCGGAAAGAGACCCAGTACTTC. Translation: CASSVRKETQYF.

Worth noting for this clonotype: At one end, the junction sequence differs from germline, possibly due to a read error. The V and J genes are TRBV19 and TRBJ2-2, with D possibly called TRBD1 or TRBD2 (5 bases each). This CDR3 has 14 residues. Germline lookup yields CDR1 LNHDA and CDR2 SQIVND (reference sequence). The CDR3 here is CASNVESGPGELLF. DNA of the CDR3: TGTGCCAGTAATGTAGAGTCGGGGCCCGGGGAGCTGCTTTTT.

The genes are TRBV14 and TRBJ2-3, with TRBD2 matching 7 bases. There are 18 residues in the CDR3. Germline V gives CDR1 SGHDN, CDR2 FVKESK. V trimming: 11 bases; J trimming: 6 bases; junction bases outside the gene matches: 26. DNA for the CDR3: TGTGCCGGCGGCCAGCCAACGGGGGTCGGGACTACCTTGGATACGCAGTATTTT. Protein: CAGGQPTGVGTTLDTQYF.

Comment on this clonotype: Relative to the germline gene, one junction end is altered; a read error may explain this. V usage is TRBV9 and J usage is TRBJ2-7; D possibly corresponds to TRBD2 (6 bases). Germline CDR1 and CDR2: SGDLS and YYNGEE. The CDR3 consists of 14 residues. The CDR3 reads CASNALADSYEQCF. CDR3 nucleotides: TGTGCCAGCAATGCACTAGCTGACTCCTACGAGCAGTGCTTC. The complete variable domain, with remaining parts taken from reference TRBV9 and TRBJ2-7, reads DSGVTQTPKHLITATGQRVTLRCSPRSGDLSVYWYQQSLDQGLQFLIQYYNGEERAKGNILERFSAQQFPDLHSELNLSSLELGDSALYFCASNALADSYEQCFGPGTRLTVT.

The CDR3 DNA is TGCAGCGTTGTTGACTACGAGCAGTACTTC. Protein: CSVVDYEQYF. The chain joins TRBV29-1 to TRBJ2-7, with D uncertain. The germline CDR1 and CDR2 sequences are SQVTM and ANQGSEA. V lost 4 bases, J lost 3 bases, and 4 bases lay in between. This CDR3 region has 10 residues.

In the case of this clonotype: The CDR3 ends on some other residue instead of the conserved phenylalanine or tryptophan, so this is likely a read error. The chain recombines TRBV24-1 with TRBJ2-3, with D perhaps matching TRBD1 or TRBD2 (5 bases each). With 3 bases removed from V and 4 bases from J, the gap between germline ends came to 16 bases. This CDR3 is built from 16 residues. Germline V lookup: CDR1 KGHDR, CDR2 SFDVKD. Here the CDR3 reads CATSDPTGTYADTQYS. In DNA, the CDR3 is TGTGCCACCAGTGATCCGACCGGGACGTACGCAGATACGCAGTATTCT.

The CDR3 bases are TGTGCCAGCAGTCAACCTCCAAGGGACTACGAGCAGTACTTC. Protein product: CASSQPPRDYEQYF. V is TRBV12-3 or TRBV12-4 and J is TRBJ2-7; no firm D call. The CDR3 runs 14 residues. V shed 5 bases and J shed 3 bases, with 14 bases lying between them.

Relative to its sample, this clonotype is medium-sized. The chain uses TRBV10-2 and TRBJ2-7; 9 bases line up with TRBD1. The CDR3 has 14 residues. Per the germline V gene, CDR1 is WSHSY and CDR2 is SAAADI. Unmatched junction bases numbered 5, after V lost 7 bases and J lost 1 base. This chain's CDR3 is CASKPGQGSYEQYF. The CDR3 DNA reads as TGCGCCAGCAAGCCGGGACAGGGTTCCTACGAGCAGTACTTC.

The table lists this clonotype with many counts. The genes are TRBV11-2 and TRBJ2-7; D not resolved. Trimming left V 1 base short and J 1 base short, with 11 bases between. This CDR3 region has 15 residues. The V gene's germline CDR1 is SGHAT and CDR2 FQNNGV. The DNA of the CDR3 is TGTGCCAGCAGCTTAGGGGTCAGCACATCCTACGAGCAGTACTTC. It translates to CASSLGVSTSYEQYF. The whole variable domain, filled in from reference TRBV11-2 and TRBJ2-7, reads EAGVAQSPRYKIIEKRQSVAFWCNPISGHATLYWYQQILGQGPKLLIQFQNNGVVDDSQLPKDRFSAERLKGVDSTLKIQPAKLEDSAVYLCASSLGVSTSYEQYFGPGTRLTVT.

The chain recombines TRBV7-3 with TRBJ1-4, with TRBD1 identical over 10 bases. CDR1 is SGHTA, CDR2 FQGTGA, per germline. V trimming: 5 bases; J trimming: 7 bases; junction bases outside the gene matches: 7. This CDR3 has 15 residues. CDR3: CASSRTGQGSEKLFF. CDR3 coding DNA: TGTGCCAGCAGCCGTACGGGACAGGGGTCTGAAAAACTGTTTTTT.

This clonotype was counted ten times or more. V gene TRBV7-9 combines with J gene TRBJ2-5, with 8 bases that match TRBD1. This CDR3 has 15 residues. The germline CDR1 and CDR2 sequences are SEHNR and FQNEAQ (reference sequence). J was trimmed by 2 bases and V by 8 bases; bases with no gene match: 10. CDR3 DNA: TGTGCCAGCGGACGGACAGGGTTCGAGCAAGAGACCCAGTACTTC. Protein product: CASGRTGFEQETQYF.

This clonotype appeared a few times. At one end the junction does not follow the germline gene, possibly because of a read error. V gene TRBV29-1 combines with J gene TRBJ2-1; 7 bases fit TRBD2. This CDR3 is 13 amino acids long. Germline V gene sequence: CDR1 SQVTM, CDR2 ANQGSEA. The DNA for the CDR3 is TGCAGCGCTGAATCAATGAAGCGGGAAGAGCAGTTCTTC. It yields the protein CSAESMKREEQFF.

The chain is built from TRBV7-6 and TRBJ2-2; weak D call: TRBD2 (5 bases). V dropped 2 bases and J dropped 16 bases, with 26 bases sitting between them. The CDR3 length is 16 residues. Germline lookup yields CDR1 SGHVS and CDR2 FNYEAQ. The CDR3 bases are TGTGCCAGCAGCTTAAGTTCCGGGGTCAACACCGGGCAGCCGTTTTTT. Encoded protein: CASSLSSGVNTGQPFF. The full variable domain, rest sourced from reference TRBV7-6 and TRBJ2-2, is GAGVSQSPRYKVTKRGQDVALRCDPISGHVSLYWYRQALGQGPEFLTYFNYEAQQDKSGLPNDRFSAERPEGSISTLTIQRTEQRDSAMYRCASSLSSGVNTGQPFFGEGSRLTVL.

This clonotype has ten or more counts. The chain combines TRBV11-2 with TRBJ2-5; D remains ambiguous. V was shortened by 8 bases and J by 9 bases, with 25 bases between the two germline ends. The CDR3 is 15 residues long. The germline gives CDR1 SGHAT, CDR2 FQNNGV. The CDR3 sequence is CASGWTQQFRRAQYF. The CDR3 bases are TGTGCCAGCGGCTGGACCCAGCAATTCCGCCGAGCCCAGTACTTC.